This TCR beta chain was documented in a study of blood T cell repertoires in COVID-19. Study summary: COVID-19 samples, acute and convalescent, were from the United States, Italy and Spain. PBMCs, B-cell-depleted T cells, or T cells provided the cDNA or gDNA that made up the material.

The ends lost 5 bases at V and 2 bases at J; junction bases unmatched: 5. The CDR3 covers 16 residues. The germline CDR1 and CDR2 sequences are MGHRA and YSYEKL. Authors' analysis steps: Reference gene primer amplification yielded estimated nucleated cell counts. TCRdb keeps only in-frame clones here, not all; method: immunoSEQ multiplex PCR. D and trimming come from the DNA, and the V and J calls and clone size come from that table. This sample yields 250,000 to 350,000 clones, of which approximately 86% are seen a single time; 9% to 9.5% belongs to the top ten. The source is a man younger than 30 with active or convalescent COVID-19. The V gene is TRBV4-1, the J gene TRBJ2-3; the match to TRBD2 covers 12 bases. Input material: peripheral blood. The CDR3 nucleotides are TGCGCCAGCAGCAGGACTAGCGGGGCATACACAGATACGCAGTATTTT. Translated: CASSRTSGAYTDTQYF.